The T cell receptor (beta chain) under discussion was sequenced for a study of Ad26.COV2.S vaccination and SARS-CoV-2 variants. Study-wide context: Donor joined the COV1001 Ad26.COV2.S trial arm. Once or twice, 56 days apart, Ad26.COV2.S was delivered intramuscularly.

The germline gives CDR1 KGHSH, CDR2 LQKENI. Trimming pared 6 bases from V and 6 bases from J, leaving 15 bases between. There are 14 residues in the CDR3. Worth noting for this clone: The antigen is undetermined.

The treatment was: around 19 received Ad26.COV2.S at low or high dose, single or two shots; 5 received placebo; per-sample allocation not given. The samples were gathered on day 63 after the first injection of vaccine or placebo. Some clones are missing from TCRdb's copy, which holds only in-frame ones; the method was immunoSEQ multiplex PCR. The sample records hundreds of thousands of clones, 89% being singletons. Notes on the study in general: Vaccine and placebo groups showed comparable non-spike TCR breadth.

This chain joins TRBV18 and TRBJ1-5, with no clear D. The receptor's source is a person aged 18-60 years who received the Ad26.COV2.S COVID-19 vaccine or a placebo. Sequences were derived from peripheral blood, sampled in a trial of Ad26.COV2.S vaccine versus placebo. The CDR3 bases are TGTGCCAGCTCCCCAGCGTCAGAAATTCAGCCCCAGCATTTT. It translates to CASSPASEIQPQHF.